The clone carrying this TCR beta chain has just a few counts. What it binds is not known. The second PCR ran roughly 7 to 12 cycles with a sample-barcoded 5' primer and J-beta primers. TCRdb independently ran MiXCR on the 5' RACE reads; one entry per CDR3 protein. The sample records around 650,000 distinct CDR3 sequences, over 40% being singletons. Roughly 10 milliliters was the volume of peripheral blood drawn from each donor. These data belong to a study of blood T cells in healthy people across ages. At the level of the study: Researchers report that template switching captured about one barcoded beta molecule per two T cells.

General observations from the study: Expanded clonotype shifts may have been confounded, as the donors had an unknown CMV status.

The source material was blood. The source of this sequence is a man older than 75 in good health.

In DNA, the CDR3 is TGTGCCAGCAGCTTAAGGACTAGCGCCACCTACGAGCAGTACTTC. Encoded protein: CASSLRTSATYEQYF. The chain joins TRBV7-2 to TRBJ2-7; 9 bases line up with TRBD2. Germline assignment: CDR1 SGHTA and CDR2 FQGNSA. The CDR3 is 15 amino acids. V lost 2 bases, J lost 2 bases, and 4 bases stayed unmatched.